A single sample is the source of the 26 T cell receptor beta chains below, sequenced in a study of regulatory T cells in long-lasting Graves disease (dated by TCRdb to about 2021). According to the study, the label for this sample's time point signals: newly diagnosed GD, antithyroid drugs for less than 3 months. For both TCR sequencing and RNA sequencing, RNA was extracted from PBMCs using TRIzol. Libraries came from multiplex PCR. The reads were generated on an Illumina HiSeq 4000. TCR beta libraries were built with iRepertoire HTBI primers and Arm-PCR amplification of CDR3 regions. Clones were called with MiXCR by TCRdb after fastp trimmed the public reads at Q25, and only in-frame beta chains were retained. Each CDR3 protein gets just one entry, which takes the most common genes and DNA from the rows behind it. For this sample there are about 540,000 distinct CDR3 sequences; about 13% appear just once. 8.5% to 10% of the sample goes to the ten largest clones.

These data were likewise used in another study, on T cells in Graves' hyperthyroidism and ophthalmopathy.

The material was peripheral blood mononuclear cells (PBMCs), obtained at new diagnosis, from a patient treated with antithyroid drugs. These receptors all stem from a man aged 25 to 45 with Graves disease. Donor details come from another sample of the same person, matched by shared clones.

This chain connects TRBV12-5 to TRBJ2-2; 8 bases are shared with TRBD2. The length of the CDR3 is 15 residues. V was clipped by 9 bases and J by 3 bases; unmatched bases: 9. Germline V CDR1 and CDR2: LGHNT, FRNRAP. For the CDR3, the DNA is TGTGCTAGCGCCTGGGGCGGGAGGCACACCGGGGAGCTGTTTTTT. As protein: CASAWGGRHTGELFF.

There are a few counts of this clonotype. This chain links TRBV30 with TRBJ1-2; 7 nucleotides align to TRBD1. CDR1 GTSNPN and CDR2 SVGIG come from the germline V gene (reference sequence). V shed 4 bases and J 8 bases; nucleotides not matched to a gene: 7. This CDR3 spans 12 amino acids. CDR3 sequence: CAWTTGASGYTF. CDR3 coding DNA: TGTGCCTGGACTACAGGGGCGAGCGGCTACACCTTC. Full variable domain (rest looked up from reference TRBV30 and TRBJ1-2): SQTIHQWPATLVQPVGSPLSLECTVEGTSNPNLYWYRQAAGRGLQLLFYSVGIGQISSEVPQNLSASRPQDRQFILSSKKLLLSDSGFYLCAWTTGASGYTFGSGTRLTVV.

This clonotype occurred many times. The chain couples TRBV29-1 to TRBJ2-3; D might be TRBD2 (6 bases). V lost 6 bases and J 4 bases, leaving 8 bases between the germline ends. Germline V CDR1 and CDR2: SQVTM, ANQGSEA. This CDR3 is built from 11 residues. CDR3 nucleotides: TGCAGCGTACGCGGGGCAGATACGCAGTATTTT. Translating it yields CSVRGADTQYF.

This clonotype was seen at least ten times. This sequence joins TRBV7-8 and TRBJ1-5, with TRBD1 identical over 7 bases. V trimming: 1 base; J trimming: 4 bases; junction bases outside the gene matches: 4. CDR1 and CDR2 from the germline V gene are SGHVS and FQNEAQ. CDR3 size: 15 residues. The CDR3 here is CASSLGVTGNQPQHF. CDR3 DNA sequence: TGTGCCAGCAGCTTAGGCGTGACAGGGAATCAGCCCCAGCATTTT.

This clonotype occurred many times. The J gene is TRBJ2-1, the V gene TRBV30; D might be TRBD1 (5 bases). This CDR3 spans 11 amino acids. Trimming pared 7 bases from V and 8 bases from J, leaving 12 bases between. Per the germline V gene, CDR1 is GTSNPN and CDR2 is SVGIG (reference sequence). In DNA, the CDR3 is TGTGCCTACGGGCAGGGCTATGAGCAGTTCTTC. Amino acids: CAYGQGYEQFF.

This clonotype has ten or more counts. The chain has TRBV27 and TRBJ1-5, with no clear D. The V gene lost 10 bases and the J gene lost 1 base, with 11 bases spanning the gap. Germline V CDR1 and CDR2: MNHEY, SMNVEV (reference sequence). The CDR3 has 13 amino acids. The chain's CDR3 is CAIGRISNQPQHF. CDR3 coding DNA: TGTGCCATAGGGCGGATCAGCAATCAGCCCCAGCATTTT.

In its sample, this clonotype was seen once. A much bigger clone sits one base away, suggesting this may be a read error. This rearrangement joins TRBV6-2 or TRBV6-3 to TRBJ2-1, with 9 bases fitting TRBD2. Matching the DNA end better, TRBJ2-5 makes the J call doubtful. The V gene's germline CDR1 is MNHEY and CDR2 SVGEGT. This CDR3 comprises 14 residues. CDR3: CASKPSGVQEAQYF. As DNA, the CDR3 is TGTGCCAGCAAGCCTAGCGGGGTACAAGAGGCCCAGTACTTC.

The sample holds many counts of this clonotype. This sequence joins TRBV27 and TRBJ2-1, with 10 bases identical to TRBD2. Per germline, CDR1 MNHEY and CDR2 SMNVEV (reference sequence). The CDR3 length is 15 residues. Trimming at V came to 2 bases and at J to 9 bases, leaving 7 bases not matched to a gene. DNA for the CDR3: TGTGCCAGCAGTTTAGTGGCTAGCGGGAGTGGTGAGCAGTTCTTC. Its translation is CASSLVASGSGEQFF.

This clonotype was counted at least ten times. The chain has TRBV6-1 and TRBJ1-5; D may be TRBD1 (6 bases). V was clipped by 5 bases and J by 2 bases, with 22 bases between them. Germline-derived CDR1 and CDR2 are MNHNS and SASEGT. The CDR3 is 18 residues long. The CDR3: CASSRFRGGGYGNQPQHF. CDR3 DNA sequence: TGTGCCAGCAGTCGATTCCGAGGGGGGGGTTATGGCAATCAGCCCCAGCATTTT.

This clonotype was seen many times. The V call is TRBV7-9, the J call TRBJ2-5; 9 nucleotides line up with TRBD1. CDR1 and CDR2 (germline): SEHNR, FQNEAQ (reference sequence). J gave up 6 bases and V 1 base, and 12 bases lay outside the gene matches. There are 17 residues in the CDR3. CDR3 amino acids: CASSLGWGQDRGKTQYF. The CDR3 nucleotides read TGTGCCAGCAGCTTAGGTTGGGGCCAGGACAGGGGAAAGACCCAGTACTTC.

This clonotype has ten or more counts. As DNA, the CDR3 is TGCAGTGCTACGTCAGCGGGAGGGCCTACTATGGAGACCCAGTACTTC. Protein sequence: CSATSAGGPTMETQYF. The gene calls are TRBV20-1 and TRBJ2-5; TRBD2 matches 10 bases. This CDR3 has 16 amino acids. Germline V gives CDR1 DFQATT, CDR2 SNEGSKA (reference sequence). Trimming took 4 bases from V and 5 from J; bases not matched to a gene: 13.

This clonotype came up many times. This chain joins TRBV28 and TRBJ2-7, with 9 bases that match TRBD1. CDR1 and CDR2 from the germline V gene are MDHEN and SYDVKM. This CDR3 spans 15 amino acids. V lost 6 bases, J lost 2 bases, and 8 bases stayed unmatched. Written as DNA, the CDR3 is TGTGCCAGCAGCCTTAGACAGGGGGTAGCCTACGAGCAGTACTTC. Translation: CASSLRQGVAYEQYF.

The CDR3 DNA is TGTGCCAGCAGTTACTCGACGACAGGGGGCGCAGATACGCAGTATTTT. Its translation: CASSYSTTGGADTQYF. J is TRBJ2-3 and V is TRBV6-5; 10 nucleotides align to TRBD1. After removal of 0 bases from V and 4 bases from J, the junction contained 4 bases not matched to a gene. Germline CDR1 and CDR2: MNHEY and SVGAGI. The CDR3 extends over 16 amino acids.

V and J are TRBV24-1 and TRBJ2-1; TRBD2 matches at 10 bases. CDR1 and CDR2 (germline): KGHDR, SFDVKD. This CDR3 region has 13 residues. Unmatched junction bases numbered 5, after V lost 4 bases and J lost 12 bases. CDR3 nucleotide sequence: TGTGCCACCAGTGAGGAGGAGCGGGAGGGGCAGTTCTTC. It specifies CATSEEEREGQFF.

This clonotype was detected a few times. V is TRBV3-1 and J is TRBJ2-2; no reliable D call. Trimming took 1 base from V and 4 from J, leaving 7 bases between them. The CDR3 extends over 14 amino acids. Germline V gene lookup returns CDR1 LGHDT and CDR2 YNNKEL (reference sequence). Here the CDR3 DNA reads TGTGCCAGCAGCCAAGGAGACGGCACCGGGGAGCTGTTTTTT. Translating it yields CASSQGDGTGELFF. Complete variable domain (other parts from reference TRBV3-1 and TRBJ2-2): DTAVSQTPKYLVTQMGNDKSIKCEQNLGHDTMYWYKQDSKKFLKIMFSYNNKELIINETVPNRFSPKSPDKAHLNLHINSLELGDSAVYFCASSQGDGTGELFFGEGSRLTVL.

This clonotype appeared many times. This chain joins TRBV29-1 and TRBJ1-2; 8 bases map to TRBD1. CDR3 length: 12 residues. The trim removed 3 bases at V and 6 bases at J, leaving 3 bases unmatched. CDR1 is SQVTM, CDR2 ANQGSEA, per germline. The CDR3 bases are TGCAGCGTTGAGGGACAGGACGATGGCTACACCTTC. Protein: CSVEGQDDGYTF.

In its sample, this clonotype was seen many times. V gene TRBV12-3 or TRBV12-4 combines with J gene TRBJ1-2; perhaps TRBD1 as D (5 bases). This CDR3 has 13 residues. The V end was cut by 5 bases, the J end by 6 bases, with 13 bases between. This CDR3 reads CASSIQEFNGYTF. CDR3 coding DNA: TGTGCCAGCAGTATACAGGAATTCAATGGCTACACCTTC.

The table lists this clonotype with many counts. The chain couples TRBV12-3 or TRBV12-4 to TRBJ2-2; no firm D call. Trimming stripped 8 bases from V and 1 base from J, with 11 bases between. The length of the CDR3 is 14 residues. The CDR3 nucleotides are TGTGCCAGCCCCCTCGGGCAGAACACCGGGGAGCTGTTTTTT. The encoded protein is CASPLGQNTGELFF.

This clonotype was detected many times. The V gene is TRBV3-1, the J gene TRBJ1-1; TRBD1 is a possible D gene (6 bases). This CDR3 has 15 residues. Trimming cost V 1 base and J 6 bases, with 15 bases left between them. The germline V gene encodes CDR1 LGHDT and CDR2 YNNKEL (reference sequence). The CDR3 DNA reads TGTGCCAGCAGCCAAGGAGGTGGGGGCCATGCTGAAGCTTTCTTT. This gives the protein CASSQGGGGHAEAFF.

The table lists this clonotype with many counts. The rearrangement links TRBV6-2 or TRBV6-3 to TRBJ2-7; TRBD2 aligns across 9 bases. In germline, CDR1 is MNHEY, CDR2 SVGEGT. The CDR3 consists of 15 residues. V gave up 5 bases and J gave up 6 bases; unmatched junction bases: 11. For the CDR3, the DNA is TGTGCCAGCAGTCCGCTGGCGGGAGGGCCCCGCGAGCAGTACTTC. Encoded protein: CASSPLAGGPREQYF.

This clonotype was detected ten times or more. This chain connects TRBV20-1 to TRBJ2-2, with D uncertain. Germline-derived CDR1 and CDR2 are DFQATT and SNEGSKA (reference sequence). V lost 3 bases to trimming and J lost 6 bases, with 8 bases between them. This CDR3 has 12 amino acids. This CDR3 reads CSASYTSGELFF. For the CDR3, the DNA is TGCAGTGCTAGTTATACCTCCGGGGAGCTGTTTTTT.

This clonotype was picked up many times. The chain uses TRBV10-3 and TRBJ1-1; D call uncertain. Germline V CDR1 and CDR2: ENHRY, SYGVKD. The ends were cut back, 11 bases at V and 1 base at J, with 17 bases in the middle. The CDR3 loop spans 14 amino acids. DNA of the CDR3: TGTGCCCCGCAGGACGTTTCGAGGAACACTGAAGCTTTCTTT. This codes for CAPQDVSRNTEAFF.

CDR3 coding DNA: TGCAGTGCCAGGGGACTGGGCTACTACGAGCAGTACTTC. This codes for CSARGLGYYEQYF. The chain combines TRBV20-1 with TRBJ2-7; the D call may be TRBD1 or TRBD2 (6 bases each). V lost 6 bases to trimming and J lost 3 bases, with 15 bases between them. CDR3 size: 13 residues. CDR1 is DFQATT, CDR2 SNEGSKA, per germline (reference sequence).

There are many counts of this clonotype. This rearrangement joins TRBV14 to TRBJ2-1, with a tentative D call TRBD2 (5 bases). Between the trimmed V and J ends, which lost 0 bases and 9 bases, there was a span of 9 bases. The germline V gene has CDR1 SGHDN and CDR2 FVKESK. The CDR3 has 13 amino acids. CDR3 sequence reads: CASSQDLEGEQFF. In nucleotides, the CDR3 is TGTGCCAGCAGCCAAGATCTTGAGGGTGAGCAGTTCTTC.

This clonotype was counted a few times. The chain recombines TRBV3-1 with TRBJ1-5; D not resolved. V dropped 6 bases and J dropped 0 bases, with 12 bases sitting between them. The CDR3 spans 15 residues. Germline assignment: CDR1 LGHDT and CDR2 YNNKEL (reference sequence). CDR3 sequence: CASRNDTYSNQPQHF. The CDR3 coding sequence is TGTGCCAGCAGAAACGACACTTATAGCAATCAGCCCCAGCATTTT.

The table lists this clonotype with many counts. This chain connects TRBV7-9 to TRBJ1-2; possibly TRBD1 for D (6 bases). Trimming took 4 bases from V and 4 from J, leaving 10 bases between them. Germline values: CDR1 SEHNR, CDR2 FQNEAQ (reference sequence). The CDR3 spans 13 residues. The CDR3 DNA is TGTGCCAGCAGCTCCAGGGGAGGCTATGGCTACACCTTC. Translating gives CASSSRGGYGYTF.